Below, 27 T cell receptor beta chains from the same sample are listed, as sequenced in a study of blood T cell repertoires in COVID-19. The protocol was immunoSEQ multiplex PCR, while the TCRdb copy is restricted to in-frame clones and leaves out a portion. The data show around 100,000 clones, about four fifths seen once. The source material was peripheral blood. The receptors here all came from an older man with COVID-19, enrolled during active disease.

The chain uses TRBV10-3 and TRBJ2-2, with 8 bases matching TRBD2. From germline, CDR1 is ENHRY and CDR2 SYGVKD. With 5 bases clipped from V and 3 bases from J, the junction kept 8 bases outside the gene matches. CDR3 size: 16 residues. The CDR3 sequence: CAISLRGLEYTGELFF. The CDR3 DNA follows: TGTGCCATCAGTTTAAGGGGACTAGAATACACCGGGGAGCTGTTTTTT.

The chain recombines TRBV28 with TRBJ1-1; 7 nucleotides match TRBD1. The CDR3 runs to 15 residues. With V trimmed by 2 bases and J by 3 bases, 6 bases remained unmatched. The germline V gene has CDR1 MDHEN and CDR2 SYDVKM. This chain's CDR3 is CASSLGGTAYTEAFF. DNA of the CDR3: TGTGCCAGCAGTTTAGGAGGGACAGCCTACACTGAAGCTTTCTTT.

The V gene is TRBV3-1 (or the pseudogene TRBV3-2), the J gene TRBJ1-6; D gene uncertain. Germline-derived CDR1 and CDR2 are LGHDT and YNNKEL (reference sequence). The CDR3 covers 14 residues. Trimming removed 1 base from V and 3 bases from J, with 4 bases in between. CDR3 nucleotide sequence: TGTGCCAGCAGCCAAGGGCACTATAATTCACCCCTCCACTTT. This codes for CASSQGHYNSPLHF.

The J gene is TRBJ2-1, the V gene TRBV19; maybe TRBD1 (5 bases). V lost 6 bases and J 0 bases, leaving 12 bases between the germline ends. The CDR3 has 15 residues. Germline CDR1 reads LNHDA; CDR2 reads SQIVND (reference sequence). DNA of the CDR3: TGTGCCAGTAGCCTCGACGACAGCTCCTACAATGAGCAGTTCTTC. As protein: CASSLDDSSYNEQFF.

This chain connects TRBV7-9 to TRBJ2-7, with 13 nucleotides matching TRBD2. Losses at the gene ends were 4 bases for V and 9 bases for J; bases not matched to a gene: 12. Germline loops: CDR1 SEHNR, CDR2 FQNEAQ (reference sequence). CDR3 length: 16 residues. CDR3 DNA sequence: TGTGCCAGCAGCTCGGGGTACCGGACTAGCGGGAGCTTGCAGTACTTC. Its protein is CASSSGYRTSGSLQYF.

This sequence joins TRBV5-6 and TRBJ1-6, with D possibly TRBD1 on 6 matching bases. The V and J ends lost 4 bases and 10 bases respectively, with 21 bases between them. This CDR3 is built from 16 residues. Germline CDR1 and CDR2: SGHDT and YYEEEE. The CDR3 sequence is CASSPRLGAGKSPLHF. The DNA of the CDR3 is TGTGCCAGCAGCCCTCGGTTGGGGGCAGGAAAATCACCCCTCCACTTT.

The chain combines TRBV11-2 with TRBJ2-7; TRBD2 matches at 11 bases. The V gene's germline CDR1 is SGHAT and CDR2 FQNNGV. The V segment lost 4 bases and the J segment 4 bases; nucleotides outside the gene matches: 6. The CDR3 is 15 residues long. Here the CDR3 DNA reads TGTGCCAGCAGCTGGGCTAGCGGGGGGCAGTACGAGCAGTACTTC. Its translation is CASSWASGGQYEQYF.

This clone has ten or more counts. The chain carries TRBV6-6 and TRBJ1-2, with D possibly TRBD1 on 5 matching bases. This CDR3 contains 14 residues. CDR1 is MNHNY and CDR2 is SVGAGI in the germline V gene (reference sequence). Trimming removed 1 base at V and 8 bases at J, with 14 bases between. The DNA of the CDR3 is TGTGCCAGCAGTTACTTTGCAGGGCCGGAGGGCTACACCTTC. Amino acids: CASSYFAGPEGYTF.

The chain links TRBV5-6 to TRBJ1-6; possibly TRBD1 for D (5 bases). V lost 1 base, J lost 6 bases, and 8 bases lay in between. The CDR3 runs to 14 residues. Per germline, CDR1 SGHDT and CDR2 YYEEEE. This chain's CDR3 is CASSLLQVNSPLHF. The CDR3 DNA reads TGTGCCAGCAGCTTGTTACAGGTTAATTCACCCCTCCACTTT. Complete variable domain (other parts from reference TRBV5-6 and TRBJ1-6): DAGVTQSPTHLIKTRGQQVTLRCSPKSGHDTVSWYQQALGQGPQFIFQYYEEEERQRGNFPDRFSGHQFPNYSSELNVNALLLGDSALYLCASSLLQVNSPLHFGNGTRLTVT.

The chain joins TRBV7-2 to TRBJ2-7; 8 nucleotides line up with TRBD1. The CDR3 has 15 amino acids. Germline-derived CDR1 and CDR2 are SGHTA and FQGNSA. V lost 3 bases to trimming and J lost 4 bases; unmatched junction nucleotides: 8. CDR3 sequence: CASSFGTGASYEQYF. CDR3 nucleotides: TGTGCCAGCAGCTTCGGGACAGGAGCTTCTTACGAGCAGTACTTC.

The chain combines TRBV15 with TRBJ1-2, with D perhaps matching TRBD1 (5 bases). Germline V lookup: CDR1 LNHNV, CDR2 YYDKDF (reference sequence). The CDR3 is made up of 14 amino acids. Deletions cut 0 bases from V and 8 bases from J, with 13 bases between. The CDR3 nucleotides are TGTGCCACCAGCAGAGACCAGGGTTTTGGGGGCTACACCTTC. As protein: CATSRDQGFGGYTF. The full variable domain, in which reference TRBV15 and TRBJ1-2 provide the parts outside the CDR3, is DAMVIQNPRYQVTQFGKPVTLSCSQTLNHNVMYWYQQKSSQAPKLLFHYYDKDFNNEADTPDNFQSRRPNTSFCFLDIRSPGLGDTAMYLCATSRDQGFGGYTFGSGTRLTVV.

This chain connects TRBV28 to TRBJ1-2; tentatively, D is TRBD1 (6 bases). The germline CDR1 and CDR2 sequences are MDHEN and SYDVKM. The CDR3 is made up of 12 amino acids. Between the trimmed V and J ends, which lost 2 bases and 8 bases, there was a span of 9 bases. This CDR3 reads CASSLRGIGYTF. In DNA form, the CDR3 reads TGTGCCAGCAGTTTAAGGGGGATCGGCTACACCTTC.

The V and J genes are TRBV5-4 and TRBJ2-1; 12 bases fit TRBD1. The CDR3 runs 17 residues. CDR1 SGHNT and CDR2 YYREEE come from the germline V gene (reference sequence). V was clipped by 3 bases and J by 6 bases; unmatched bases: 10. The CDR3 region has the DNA TGTGCCAGCAGCTCATGGGGGACAGGGGGCTCGGTCAATGAGCAGTTCTTC. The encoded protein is CASSSWGTGGSVNEQFF.

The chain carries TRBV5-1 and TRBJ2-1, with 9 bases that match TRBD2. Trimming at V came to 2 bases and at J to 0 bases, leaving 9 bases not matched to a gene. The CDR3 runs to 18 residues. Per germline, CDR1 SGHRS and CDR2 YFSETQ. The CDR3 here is CASSFRSRSGSSYNEQFF. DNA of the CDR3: TGCGCCAGCAGCTTCAGATCGCGTAGCGGGAGCTCCTACAATGAGCAGTTCTTC.

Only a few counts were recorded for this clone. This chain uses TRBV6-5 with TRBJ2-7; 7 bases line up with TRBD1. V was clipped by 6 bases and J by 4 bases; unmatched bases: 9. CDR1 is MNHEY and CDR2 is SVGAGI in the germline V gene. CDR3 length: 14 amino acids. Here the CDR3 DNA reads TGTGCCAGCAGAGCCGACAGGGTAAGGTACGAGCAGTACTTC. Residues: CASRADRVRYEQYF.

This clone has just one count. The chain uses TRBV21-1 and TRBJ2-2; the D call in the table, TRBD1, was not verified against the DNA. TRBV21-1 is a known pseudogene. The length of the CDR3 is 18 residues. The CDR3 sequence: CASSPSRKRDRGTGELFF. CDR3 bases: TGTGCCAGCAGCCCCTCTCGGAAAAGAGACAGGGGCACCGGGGAGCTGTTTTTT.

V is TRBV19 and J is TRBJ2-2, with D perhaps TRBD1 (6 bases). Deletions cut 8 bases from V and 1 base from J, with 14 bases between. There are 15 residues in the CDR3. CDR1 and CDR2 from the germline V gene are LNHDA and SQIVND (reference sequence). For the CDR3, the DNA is TGTGCCAGTGCAGGGGTCTGGGTGAACACCGGGGAGCTGTTTTTT. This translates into CASAGVWVNTGELFF.

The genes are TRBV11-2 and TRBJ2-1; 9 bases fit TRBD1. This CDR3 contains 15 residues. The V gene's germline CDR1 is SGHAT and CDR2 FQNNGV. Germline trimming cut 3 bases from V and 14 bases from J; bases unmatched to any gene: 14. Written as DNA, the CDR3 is TGTGCCAGCAGCTTTTCGGGACAGGGTATTCGCGGGGAGTTCTTC. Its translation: CASSFSGQGIRGEFF. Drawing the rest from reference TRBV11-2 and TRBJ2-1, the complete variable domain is EAGVAQSPRYKIIEKRQSVAFWCNPISGHATLYWYQQILGQGPKLLIQFQNNGVVDDSQLPKDRFSAERLKGVDSTLKIQPAKLEDSAVYLCASSFSGQGIRGEFFGPGTRLTVL.

CDR3 in DNA: TGTGCCATCAGCGATACCTGGGGCTATAGCAATCAGCCCCAGCATTTT. Translated, it gives CAISDTWGYSNQPQHF. The chain uses TRBV10-3 and TRBJ1-5; a possible D gene is TRBD1 (5 bases). From germline, CDR1 is ENHRY and CDR2 SYGVKD. V was trimmed by 6 bases and J by 0 bases, leaving 15 bases between them. The CDR3 extends over 16 amino acids.

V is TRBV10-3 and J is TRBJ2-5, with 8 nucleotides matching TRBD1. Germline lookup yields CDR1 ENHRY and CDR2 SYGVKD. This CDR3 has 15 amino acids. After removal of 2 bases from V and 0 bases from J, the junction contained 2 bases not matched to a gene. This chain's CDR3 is CAISERTGHQETQYF. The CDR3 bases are TGTGCCATCAGTGAGAGGACAGGGCACCAAGAGACCCAGTACTTC.

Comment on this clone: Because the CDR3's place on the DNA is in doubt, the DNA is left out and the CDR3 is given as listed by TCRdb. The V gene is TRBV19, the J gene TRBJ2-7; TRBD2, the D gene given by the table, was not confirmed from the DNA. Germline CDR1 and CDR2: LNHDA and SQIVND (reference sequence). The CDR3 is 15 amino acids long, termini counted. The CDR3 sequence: CASTSAGRGDDEQYF.

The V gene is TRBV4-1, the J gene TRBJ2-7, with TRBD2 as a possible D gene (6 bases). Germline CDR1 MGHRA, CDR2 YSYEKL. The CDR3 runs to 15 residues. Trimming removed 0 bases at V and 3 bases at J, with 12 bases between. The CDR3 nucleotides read TGCGCCAGCAGCCAAGAATCGGGAGCCGTCTACGAGCAGTACTTC. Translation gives CASSQESGAVYEQYF.

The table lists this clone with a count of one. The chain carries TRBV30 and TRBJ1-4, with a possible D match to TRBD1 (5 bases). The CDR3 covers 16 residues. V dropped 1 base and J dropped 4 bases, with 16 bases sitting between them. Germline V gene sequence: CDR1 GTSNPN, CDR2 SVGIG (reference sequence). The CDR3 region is CAWSGSYAQGNEKLFF. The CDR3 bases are TGTGCCTGGAGTGGGAGTTATGCCCAGGGTAATGAAAAACTGTTTTTT. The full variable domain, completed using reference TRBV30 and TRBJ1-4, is SQTIHQWPATLVQPVGSPLSLECTVEGTSNPNLYWYRQAAGRGLQLLFYSVGIGQISSEVPQNLSASRPQDRQFILSSKKLLLSDSGFYLCAWSGSYAQGNEKLFFGSGTQLSVL.

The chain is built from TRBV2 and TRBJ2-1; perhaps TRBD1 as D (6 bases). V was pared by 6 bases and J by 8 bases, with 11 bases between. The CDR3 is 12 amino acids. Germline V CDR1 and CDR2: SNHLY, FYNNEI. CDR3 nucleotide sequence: TGTGCCAGCAGCCTTTACAGGGATGAGCAGTTCTTC. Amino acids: CASSLYRDEQFF.

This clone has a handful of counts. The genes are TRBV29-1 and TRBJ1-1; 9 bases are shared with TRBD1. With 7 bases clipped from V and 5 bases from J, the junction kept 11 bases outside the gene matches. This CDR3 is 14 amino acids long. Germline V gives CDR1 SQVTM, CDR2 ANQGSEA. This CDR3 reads CSGRGQGQGTEAFF. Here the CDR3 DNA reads TGCAGCGGTAGAGGACAGGGGCAAGGAACTGAAGCTTTCTTT.

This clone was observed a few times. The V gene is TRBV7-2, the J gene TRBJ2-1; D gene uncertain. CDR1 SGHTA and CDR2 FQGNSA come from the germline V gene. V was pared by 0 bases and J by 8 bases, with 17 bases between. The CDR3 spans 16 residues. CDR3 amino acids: CASSLALLSRRDEQFF. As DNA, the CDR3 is TGTGCCAGCAGCTTAGCGCTCTTATCGCGGAGAGATGAGCAGTTCTTC. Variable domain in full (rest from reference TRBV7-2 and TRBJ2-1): GAGVSQSPSNKVTEKGKDVELRCDPISGHTALYWYRQSLGQGLEFLIYFQGNSAPDKSGLPSDRFSAERTGGSVSTLTIQRTQQEDSAVYLCASSLALLSRRDEQFFGPGTRLTVL.

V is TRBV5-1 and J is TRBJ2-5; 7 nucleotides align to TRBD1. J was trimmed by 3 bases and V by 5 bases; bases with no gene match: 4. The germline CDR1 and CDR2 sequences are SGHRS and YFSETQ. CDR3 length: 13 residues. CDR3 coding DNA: TGCGCCAGCAGTTCCGGGACAGAAGAGACCCAGTACTTC. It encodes CASSSGTEETQYF.